This T cell receptor beta chain was recorded in a study of OX40 agonist ivuxolimab in advanced cancers. As regards this clone: The antigen is not known.

Germline V CDR1 and CDR2: MNHEY, SMNVEV (reference sequence). CDR3 length: 16 residues. The germline V and J ends were trimmed by 3 bases and 5 bases, with 20 bases remaining between them. Whole-study findings and limits: Averaged across samples, CD8+ T cells carried more expanded clones than CD4+ did. In the expanded peripheral T cells, antigen specificity was never determined. Nonresponders, in some cases, also had low normalized T-cell clonal expansion. Partial responders dosed at 0.1-3.0 mg/kg displayed clonal expansion ranking among the lowest.

Here immunoSEQ multiplex PCR was the method, and the copy in TCRdb shows in-frame clones only, minus some. The data show just over 90,000 clones, 92% seen once. The clonotype was recovered from an adult with an advanced solid tumor such as melanoma, head and neck, liver or kidney cancer. V usage is TRBV27 and J usage is TRBJ2-7, with D unresolved. Material: CD4+ or CD8+ T cells sorted from blood, obtained in a trial of the OX40 agonist ivuxolimab. CDR3 nucleotide sequence: TGTGCCAGCAGTTTCCGACCGGACCCTATCCTCGACGAGCAGTACTTC. Protein: CASSFRPDPILDEQYF.